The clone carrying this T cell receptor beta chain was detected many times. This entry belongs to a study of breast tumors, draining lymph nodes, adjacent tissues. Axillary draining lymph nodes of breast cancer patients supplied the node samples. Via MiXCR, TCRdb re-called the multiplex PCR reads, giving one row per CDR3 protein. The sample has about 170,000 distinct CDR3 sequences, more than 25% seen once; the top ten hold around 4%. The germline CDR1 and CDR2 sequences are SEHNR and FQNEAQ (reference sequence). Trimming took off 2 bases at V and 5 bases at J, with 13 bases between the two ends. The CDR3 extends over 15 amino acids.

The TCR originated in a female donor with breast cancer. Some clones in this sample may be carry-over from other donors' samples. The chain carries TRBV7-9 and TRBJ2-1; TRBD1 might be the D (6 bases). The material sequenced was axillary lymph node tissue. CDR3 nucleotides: TGTGCCAGCAGCTTATCCAGGGGTCAGCACAATGAGCAGTTCTTC. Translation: CASSLSRGQHNEQFF.